In this sample, the clone carrying this TCR beta chain turned up a few times. The antigen remains undetermined. V lost 2 bases, J lost 4 bases, and 8 bases stayed unmatched. From germline, CDR1 is SGDLS and CDR2 YYNGEE. The CDR3 is 15 residues long. This record belongs to a study of cytomegalovirus exposure and HLA in healthy donors. Regarding the study as a whole: Some TCR beta chains (164 of them) were listed as cytomegalovirus-associated. Using the classifier, cytomegalovirus status was reportedly diagnosed with high specificity and sensitivity.

Sequenced by immunoSEQ multiplex PCR; TCRdb stores in-frame clones only, minus some. Found here are more than 120,000 clones, 87% of them singletons; the top ten hold 4.5% to 5.5%. This chain links TRBV9 with TRBJ1-2, with TRBD1 identical over 7 bases. Material: PBMCs. This clonotype was sampled from a man aged 18 to 35 in good health and CMV-seropositive. In DNA form, the CDR3 reads TGTGCCAGCAGCGTCGGAGGGACAGCCCTCTATGGCTACACCTTC. Translated: CASSVGGTALYGYTF. The complete variable domain, with remaining parts taken from reference TRBV9 and TRBJ1-2, reads DSGVTQTPKHLITATGQRVTLRCSPRSGDLSVYWYQQSLDQGLQFLIQYYNGEERAKGNILERFSAQQFPDLHSELNLSSLELGDSALYFCASSVGGTALYGYTFGSGTRLTVV.